These 5 T cell receptor beta chains originate from one sample sequenced in a study of cytomegalovirus exposure and HLA in healthy donors. The PCR had 60 Vbeta and 13 Jbeta primers. The table came from immunoSEQ multiplex PCR; TCRdb's copy has only in-frame clones and leaves some out. The table lists about 93,000 clones, less than 80% of them singletons, with approximately 6.3% in the top ten. Sequenced sample: PBMCs. These receptors were collected from a boy between 10 and 17 years old in good health and CMV-seropositive.

This CDR3 reads CASSVNEGVGGAFF. The CDR3 DNA reads TGTGCCAGCAGCGTGAATGAGGGGGTTGGGGGAGCTTTCTTT. The chain uses TRBV9 and TRBJ1-1; weak D call: TRBD1 (6 bases). The CDR3 runs 14 residues. With 2 bases removed from V and 10 bases from J, the gap between germline ends came to 18 bases. Germline-derived CDR1 and CDR2 are SGDLS and YYNGEE.

This clone was recorded a few times. The genes are TRBV5-5 and TRBJ1-2, with 9 bases aligning to TRBD1. Germline CDR1 is SGHKS and CDR2 is YYEKEE (reference sequence). Trimming cost V 4 bases and J 7 bases; bases outside gene matches: 11. The CDR3 is made up of 15 amino acids. CDR3 residues: CASSELGQGLFGYTF. The CDR3 DNA sequence: TGTGCCAGCAGCGAGCTTGGACAGGGGCTCTTTGGCTACACCTTC.

The chain joins TRBV11-2 to TRBJ2-3, with TRBD2 matching 15 bases. V lost 5 bases to trimming and J lost 5 bases; unmatched junction nucleotides: 8. The CDR3 extends over 17 amino acids. Germline values: CDR1 SGHAT, CDR2 FQNNGV. CDR3 bases: TGTGCCAGCAGCGGCCGGACTAGCGGGGGGGCAGTAGATACGCAGTATTTT. This gives the protein CASSGRTSGGAVDTQYF.

J is TRBJ1-1 and V is TRBV20-1, with D unclear. The germline V gene encodes CDR1 DFQATT and CDR2 SNEGSKA (reference sequence). Trimming removed 0 bases from V and 8 bases from J, with 7 bases in between. The CDR3 loop spans 11 amino acids. The CDR3 region has the DNA TGCAGTGCTAGAGATGGAGGCGAAGCTTTCTTT. It is translated as CSARDGGEAFF.

This clone turned up a few times. The rearrangement links TRBV5-1 to TRBJ2-3, with D possibly being TRBD2 (6 bases). The CDR3 covers 14 residues. The V and J ends lost 0 bases and 5 bases respectively, with 10 bases between them. The germline V gene encodes CDR1 SGHRS and CDR2 YFSETQ. CDR3 sequence reads: CASSLAGDLDTQYF. CDR3 coding DNA: TGCGCCAGCAGCTTGGCCGGGGACTTAGATACGCAGTATTTT.